The TCR beta chain described here comes from a study of blood T cell dynamics during melanoma immunotherapy. Time point defined: pre-treatment baseline. Patients with prior systemic cancer treatment, concomitant immunosuppressants, or other active malignancies were excluded. V shed 3 bases and J shed 3 bases, with 8 bases lying between them. In germline, CDR1 is MDHEN, CDR2 SYDVKM. The CDR3 has 13 amino acids. Each bulk PBMC sample had 300 to 400 ng DNA loaded. The method was immunoSEQ multiplex PCR; TCRdb's version includes in-frame clones alone and lacks a portion of them. The data hold roughly 9,700 clones, with over 85% observed a single time.

The sequencing used blood, collected from a patient treated with checkpoint blockade. V usage is TRBV28 and J usage is TRBJ2-5; a weak D match, TRBD2 (6 bases). This sequence originates from a human donor with melanoma. The CDR3, as DNA: TGTGCCAGCAGTTTGGGGGGAGAAGAGACCCAGTACTTC. This encodes CASSLGGEETQYF.